Each of the 4 T cell receptor beta chains below was sequenced from the same sample in a study of T-cell reconstitution after alpha-beta-depleted transplantation in children. Library preparation (for TCRbeta) was performed with unique molecular identifiers. TCRdb passed the PCR reads through MiXCR, listing each CDR3 protein once. The sample has 600,000 to 800,000 distinct CDR3 sequences, 10% to 15% seen once. Sequenced material: PBMCs, taken before TCRalphabeta/CD19-depleted stem cell transplant. The receptors shown here come from a girl aged 2 to 9 with congenital amegakaryocytic thrombocytopenia, due to receive a stem cell transplant.

This clonotype has at least ten counts. The genes are TRBV29-1 and TRBJ2-5; tentative D call: TRBD2 (5 bases). V lost 0 bases, J lost 1 base, and 12 bases lay in between. This CDR3 region has 15 residues. CDR1 and CDR2 from the germline V gene are SQVTM and ANQGSEA. The CDR3 is CSVEDHLAGQETQYF. The CDR3 region has the DNA TGCAGCGTTGAAGATCACCTAGCAGGCCAAGAGACCCAGTACTTC.

CDR3 loop: CASSFWDLAGGQPQHF. The CDR3 DNA follows: TGTGCCAGCAGTTTCTGGGATCTAGCGGGCGGTCAGCCCCAGCATTTT. The chain carries TRBV12-3 or TRBV12-4 and TRBJ1-5; no reliable D call. The CDR3 runs to 16 residues. The V gene lost 3 bases and the J gene lost 6 bases, with 18 bases spanning the gap.

In its sample, this clonotype was seen a few times. The chain couples TRBV7-2 to TRBJ2-7; D may be TRBD1 (5 bases). Germline-derived CDR1 and CDR2 are SGHTA and FQGNSA. Trimming cost V 6 bases and J 3 bases, with 15 bases left between them. This CDR3 has 14 amino acids. The DNA of the CDR3 is TGTGCCAGCAGACAGACAGCCGCGAACTACGAGCAGTACTTC. It yields the protein CASRQTAANYEQYF.

This clonotype was seen more than once but under ten times. This sequence joins TRBV21-1 and TRBJ2-5; the DNA was not used to check the table's D call, TRBD1. TRBV21-1 is given as a pseudogene. The CDR3 is made up of 18 amino acids. The chain's CDR3 is CASSKFMSLRVPGRTQYF. The CDR3, as DNA: TGTGCCAGCAGCAAATTTATGTCACTCAGGGTGCCTGGTCGGACCCAGTACTTC.